The sequence of this T cell receptor beta chain was determined in a study of CD8+ T cells in alopecia areata. Looked up from germline, CDR1 is MGHRA and CDR2 is YSYEKL. CDR3 length: 17 amino acids. Trimming cost V 3 bases and J 5 bases, with 20 bases left between them. The treatment: oral pan-JAK inhibitor, 5-10 mg twice daily. Sorting separated CD4+ and CD8+ T cells out of PBMCs. This clone was recorded a few times. The authors extracted RNA and reverse transcribed it into cDNA as the sequencing template. TCRdb's copy holds only in-frame clones and misses some; the assay was immunoSEQ multiplex PCR. The sample lists 190,000 or so clones, around three fifths occurring once.

The sequenced sample was CD8+ T cells sorted from blood, obtained at week 24, from a patient treated with tofacitinib. The origin of this receptor is a human donor with alopecia areata. The chain uses TRBV4-1 and TRBJ1-5, with a tentative D call TRBD1 (5 bases). The CDR3 sequence is CASSHYGTRVVDQPQHF. In DNA form, the CDR3 reads TGCGCCAGCAGCCACTACGGTACCAGGGTAGTAGATCAGCCCCAGCATTTT.